The rows below give T cell receptor beta chains drawn from one sample of a study of T cell responses to AZD1222 COVID-19 vaccine. The protocol was immunoSEQ multiplex PCR, while the TCRdb copy is restricted to in-frame clones and leaves out a portion. Of 75,000 to 100,000 clones listed, just over 90% are singletons. This specimen consisted of peripheral blood, obtained on day 0 of AZD1222 vaccination. The receptor set was obtained from an adult in good health. The CDR3 runs from the conserved cysteine through the conserved F or W. Fields, in order: J gene, D gene, CDR3 length, V gene, clone size, CDR3 protein, CDR3 DNA. A D gene is named only where the DNA matches it firmly. Rows give clone size only sometimes, using once, few, many, or a class for an expanded clone.

TRBJ2-1,TRBD1,16,TRBV7-9,few,CASSLGLDRGGSEQFF,TGTGCCAGCAGCTTAGGGCTGGACAGGGGTGGAAGTGAGCAGTTCTTC
TRBJ1-2,-,15,TRBV5-5,-,CASSLRALANYGYTF,TGTGCCAGCAGCTTGAGGGCCCTAGCTAACTATGGCTACACCTTC
TRBJ1-1,-,13,TRBV28,few,CASRPPGPNEAFF,TGTGCCAGCAGACCCCCGGGTCCCAATGAAGCTTTCTTT
TRBJ2-5,-,12,TRBV10-2,-,CASTASLETQYF,TGCGCCAGCACGGCATCCTTAGAGACCCAGTACTTC
TRBJ1-5,-,14,TRBV5-1,-,CASSLGGPNQPQHF,TGCGCCAGCAGCTTGGGAGGTCCAAATCAGCCCCAGCATTTT
TRBJ2-1,TRBD2,13,TRBV10-3,-,CAIKPGLANEQFF,TGTGCCATCAAGCCGGGACTAGCGAATGAGCAGTTCTTC
TRBJ2-3,-,16,TRBV7-3,-,CASSLLLRGTTDTQYF,TGTGCCAGCAGCCTCCTGCTTCGGGGAACCACAGATACGCAGTATTTT
TRBJ1-3,-,15,TRBV30,-,CAWSAIDRARDTIYF,TGTGCCTGGAGTGCGATAGACCGTGCCAGGGACACCATATATTTT
TRBJ1-6,-,14,TRBV6-5,-,CASTYGRVGTPLHF,TGTGCCAGCACCTACGGCAGGGTAGGGACACCCCTCCACTTT
TRBJ2-7,-,18,TRBV27,-,CASSLDPLGAAGTTSRYF,TGTGCCAGCAGTTTAGACCCTCTAGGGGCGGCAGGTACTACGAGCAGGTACTTC
TRBJ2-7,TRBD1,15,TRBV7-6,-,CASSLGPGQGKEQYF,TGTGCCAGCAGCTTGGGGCCGGGACAGGGGAAGGAGCAGTACTTC
TRBJ2-7,-,15,TRBV30,-,CAWTPRANRPYEQYF,TGTGCCTGGACCCCAAGGGCCAACCGGCCCTACGAGCAGTACTTC
TRBJ2-6,-,15,TRBV27,-,CASAEAGVGANVLTF,TGTGCCAGCGCAGAGGCCGGGGTAGGGGCCAACGTCCTGACTTTC
TRBJ2-1,-,13,TRBV6-1,-,CASSEPSYNEQFF,TGTGCCAGCAGTGAACCATCCTACAATGAGCAGTTCTTC
TRBJ2-1,-,15,TRBV11-2,-,CASSYAGTSYNEQFF,TGTGCCAGCAGTTACGCCGGGACTTCCTACAATGAGCAGTTCTTC
TRBJ2-3,-,13,TRBV21-1,-,CASQSGDTDTQYF,TGTGCCAGTCAAAGCGGAGACACAGATACGCAGTATTTT
TRBJ1-5,-,14,TRBV2,-,CASSADSPLATQHF,TGTGCCAGCAGCGCGGACAGCCCCCTCGCGACCCAGCATTTT
TRBJ1-2,TRBD1,14,TRBV9,-,CASSANRGHHGYTF,TGTGCCAGCAGCGCCAACAGGGGGCATCATGGCTACACCTTC
TRBJ1-1,TRBD1,13,TRBV19,-,CASSDSGGTEAFF,TGTGCCAGTAGCGACTCAGGGGGCACTGAAGCTTTCTTT
TRBJ2-7,-,13,TRBV12-5,-,CASGLYELYEQYF,TGTGCTAGTGGTTTGTACGAACTTTACGAGCAGTACTTC